Sequencing of this TCR beta chain was carried out in a study of OX40 agonist ivuxolimab in advanced cancers. Study-wide results and caveats: People who partly responded at 0.1-3.0 mg/kg had some of the least clonal expansion seen. What antigens the expanded peripheral T cells recognized was never established.

The protocol was immunoSEQ multiplex PCR, while the TCRdb copy is restricted to in-frame clones and leaves out a portion. This sample has roughly 72,000 clones; roughly 80% occur once, and the top ten carry over 4%. This CDR3 contains 18 residues. As regards this clone: Its specificity is not known.

The rearrangement links TRBV12-1 to TRBJ1-5; TRBD1 is the table's D call, not checked against the DNA. TRBV12-1 is listed as a pseudogene. This receptor was obtained from an adult with an advanced solid tumor such as melanoma, head and neck, liver or kidney cancer. Here the sequenced sample was CD4+ or CD8+ T cells sorted from blood, taken in a trial of the OX40 agonist ivuxolimab. The CDR3 reads CASSFANALSGLGQPQHF. CDR3 nucleotides: TGTGCCAGCAGCTTTGCCAATGCCCTATCAGGGTTGGGTCAGCCCCAGCATTTT.